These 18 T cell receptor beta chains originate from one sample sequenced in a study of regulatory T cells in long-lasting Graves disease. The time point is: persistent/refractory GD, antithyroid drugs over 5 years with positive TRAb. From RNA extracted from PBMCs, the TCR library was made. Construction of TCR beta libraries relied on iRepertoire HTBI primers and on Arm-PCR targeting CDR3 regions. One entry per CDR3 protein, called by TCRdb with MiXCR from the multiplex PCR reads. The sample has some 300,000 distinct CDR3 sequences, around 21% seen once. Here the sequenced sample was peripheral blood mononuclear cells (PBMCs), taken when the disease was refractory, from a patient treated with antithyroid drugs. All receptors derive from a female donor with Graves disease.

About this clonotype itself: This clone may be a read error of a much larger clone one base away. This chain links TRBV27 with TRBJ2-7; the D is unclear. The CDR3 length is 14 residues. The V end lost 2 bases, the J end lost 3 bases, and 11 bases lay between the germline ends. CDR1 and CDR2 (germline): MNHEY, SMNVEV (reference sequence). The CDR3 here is CASSLTGGDYEQYF. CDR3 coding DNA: TGTGCCAGCAGTTTAACCGGCGGAGACTACGAGCAGTACTTC.

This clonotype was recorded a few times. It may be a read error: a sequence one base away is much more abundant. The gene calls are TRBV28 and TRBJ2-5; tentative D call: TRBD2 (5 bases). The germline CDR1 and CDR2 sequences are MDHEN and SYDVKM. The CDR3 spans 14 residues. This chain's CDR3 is CTSRTAAGQETQYF. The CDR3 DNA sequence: TGTACCAGCCGAACCGCGGCGGGTCAAGAGACCCAGTACTTC.

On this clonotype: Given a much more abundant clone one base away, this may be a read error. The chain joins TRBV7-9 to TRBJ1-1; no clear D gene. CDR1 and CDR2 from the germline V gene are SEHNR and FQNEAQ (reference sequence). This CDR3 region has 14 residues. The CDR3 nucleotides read TGTGCCAGCAGCCCCCGGGCGACGAACACTGAAGCTCTCTTT. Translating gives CASSPRATNTEALF.

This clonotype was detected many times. The CDR3 spells CASSSDRDEKLFF. The CDR3 DNA is TGTGCCAGCAGTAGTGACAGGGACGAAAAACTGTTTTTT. V usage is TRBV2 and J usage is TRBJ1-4; 7 bases line up with TRBD1. V lost 5 bases to trimming and J lost 8 bases; unmatched junction nucleotides: 5. Germline-derived CDR1 and CDR2 are SNHLY and FYNNEI. The CDR3 is 13 amino acids.

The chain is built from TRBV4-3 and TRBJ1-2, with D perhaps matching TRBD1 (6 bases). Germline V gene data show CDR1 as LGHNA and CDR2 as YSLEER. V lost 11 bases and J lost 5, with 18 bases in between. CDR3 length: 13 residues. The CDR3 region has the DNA TGCGCCTCCGGCCGGGACACTACTTATGGCTACACCTTC. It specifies CASGRDTTYGYTF.

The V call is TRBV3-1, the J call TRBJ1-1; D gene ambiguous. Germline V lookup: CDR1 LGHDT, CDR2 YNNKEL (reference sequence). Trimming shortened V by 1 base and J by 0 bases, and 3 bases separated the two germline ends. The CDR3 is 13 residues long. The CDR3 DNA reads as TGTGCCAGCAGCCAAGCCGTGAACACTGAAGCTTTCTTT. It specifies CASSQAVNTEAFF.

In DNA, the CDR3 is TGTGCCAGCAGCCCCTCGGGGCGGGATTACGAGCAGTACTTC. It yields the protein CASSPSGRDYEQYF. J is TRBJ2-7 and V is TRBV7-2; D is possibly TRBD2 (6 bases). The V gene lost 5 bases and the J gene lost 4 bases, with 15 bases spanning the gap. The CDR3 length is 14 residues. Per the germline V gene, CDR1 is SGHTA and CDR2 is FQGNSA.

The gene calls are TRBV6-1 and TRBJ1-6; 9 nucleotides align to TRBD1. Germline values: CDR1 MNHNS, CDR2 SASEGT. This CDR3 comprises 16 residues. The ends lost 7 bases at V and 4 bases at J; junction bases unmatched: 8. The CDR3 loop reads CASNRQGVGYNSPLHF. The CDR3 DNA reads TGTGCCAGCAACCGACAGGGGGTGGGATATAATTCACCCCTCCACTTT.

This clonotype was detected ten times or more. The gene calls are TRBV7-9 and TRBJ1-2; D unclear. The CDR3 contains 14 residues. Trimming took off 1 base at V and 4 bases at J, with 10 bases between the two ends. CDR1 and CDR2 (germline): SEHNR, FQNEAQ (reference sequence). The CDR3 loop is CASSLVGLLYGYTF. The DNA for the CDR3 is TGTGCCAGCAGCTTAGTCGGACTGCTCTATGGCTACACCTTC. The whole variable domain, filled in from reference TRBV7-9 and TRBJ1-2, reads DTGVSQNPRHKITKRGQNVTFRCDPISEHNRLYWYRQTLGQGPEFLTYFQNEAQLEKSRLLSDRFSAERPKGSFSTLEIQRTEQGDSAMYLCASSLVGLLYGYTFGSGTRLTVV.

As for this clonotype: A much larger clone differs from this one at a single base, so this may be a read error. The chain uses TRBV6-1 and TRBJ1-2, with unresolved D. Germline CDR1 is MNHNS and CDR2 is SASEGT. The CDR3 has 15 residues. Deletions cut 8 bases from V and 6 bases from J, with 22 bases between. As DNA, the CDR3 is TGTGCCAGCGGACCTCTTGGCCGGACCGGCAATGGCTACACCTTC. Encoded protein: CASGPLGRTGNGYTF.

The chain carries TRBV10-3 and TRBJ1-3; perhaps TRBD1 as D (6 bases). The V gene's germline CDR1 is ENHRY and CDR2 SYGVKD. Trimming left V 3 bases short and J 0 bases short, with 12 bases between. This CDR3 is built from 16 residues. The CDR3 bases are TGTGCCATCAGTGATGGGACACCGAGCTCTGGAAACACCATATATTTT. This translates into CAISDGTPSSGNTIYF.

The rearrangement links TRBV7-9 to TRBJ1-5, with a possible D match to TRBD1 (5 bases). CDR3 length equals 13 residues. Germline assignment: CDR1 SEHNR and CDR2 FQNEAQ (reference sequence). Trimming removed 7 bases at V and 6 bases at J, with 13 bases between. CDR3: CASTAGQLQPQHF. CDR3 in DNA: TGTGCCAGCACGGCAGGGCAACTTCAGCCCCAGCATTTT.

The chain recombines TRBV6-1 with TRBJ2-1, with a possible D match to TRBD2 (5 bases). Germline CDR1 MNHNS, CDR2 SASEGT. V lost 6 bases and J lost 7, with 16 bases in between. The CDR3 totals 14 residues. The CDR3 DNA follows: TGTGCCAGCAGGGGCCCCGAGTCGGGAAATGAGCAGTTCTTC. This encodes CASRGPESGNEQFF.

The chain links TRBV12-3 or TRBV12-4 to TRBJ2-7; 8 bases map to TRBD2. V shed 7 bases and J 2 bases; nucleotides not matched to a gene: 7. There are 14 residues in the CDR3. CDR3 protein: CASTWGAGAYEQYF. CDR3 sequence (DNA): TGTGCCAGCACCTGGGGAGCGGGAGCCTACGAGCAGTACTTC.

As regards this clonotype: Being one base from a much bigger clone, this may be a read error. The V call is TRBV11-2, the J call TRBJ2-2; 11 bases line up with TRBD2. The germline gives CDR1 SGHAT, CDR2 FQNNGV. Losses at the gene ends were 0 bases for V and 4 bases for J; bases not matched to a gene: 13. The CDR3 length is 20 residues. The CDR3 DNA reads TGTGCCAGCAGCTTAGATTGGATCCCCTTTAGCGGGAGGGCCACCGGGGAGCTGTTTTTT. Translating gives CASSLDWIPFSGRATGELFF.

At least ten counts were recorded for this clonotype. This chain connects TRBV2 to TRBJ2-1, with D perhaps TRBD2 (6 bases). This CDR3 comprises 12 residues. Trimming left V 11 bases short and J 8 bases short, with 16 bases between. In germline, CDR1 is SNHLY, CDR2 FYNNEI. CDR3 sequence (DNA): TGTGCCGTCCGGAGGGCGCGGGATGAGCAGTTCTTC. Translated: CAVRRARDEQFF.

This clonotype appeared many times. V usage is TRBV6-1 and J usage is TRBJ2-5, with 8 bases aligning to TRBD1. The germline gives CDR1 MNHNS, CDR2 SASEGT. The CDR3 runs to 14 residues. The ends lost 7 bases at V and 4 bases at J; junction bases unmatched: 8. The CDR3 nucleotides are TGTGCCAGCACCCCTGCGACAGGGGCAGAGACCCAGTACTTC. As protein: CASTPATGAETQYF.

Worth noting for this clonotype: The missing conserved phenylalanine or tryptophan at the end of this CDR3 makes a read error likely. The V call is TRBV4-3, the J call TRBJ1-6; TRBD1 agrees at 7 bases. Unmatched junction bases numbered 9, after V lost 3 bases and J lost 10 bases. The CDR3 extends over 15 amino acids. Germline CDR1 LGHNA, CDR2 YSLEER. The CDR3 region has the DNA TGCGCCAGCAGCCATGGGACAGAAAGGTGGTCACCCCTCCACTCT. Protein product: CASSHGTERWSPLHS.